The TCR beta chain under discussion was sequenced for a study of T-cell memory formation after mild COVID-19. Notes on the study in general: Prior to infection, memory already included some responding clones, suggesting cross-reactive memory joined. Clones which contracted sat mainly in CM and EM if CD4+, and in EMRA if CD8+. A balance of CD4 and CD8 characterized clones contracting day 15 to 85, whereas later expanders leaned CD4+.

The V and J ends lost 5 bases and 4 bases respectively, with 12 bases between them. Germline CDR1 and CDR2: DFQATT and SNEGSKA (reference sequence). The CDR3 has 13 residues. This clonotype was detected only a few times. Its specificity is unknown. It was 5'RACE with constant-segment primers that produced the TCR alpha and TCR beta cDNA libraries, which carried sample barcodes and UMIs. TCRdb passed the 5' RACE reads through MiXCR, listing each CDR3 protein once. The sample carries roughly 370,000 distinct CDR3 sequences, approximately 15% recorded once. V usage is TRBV20-1 and J usage is TRBJ1-5; D is possibly TRBD1 (5 bases). The sample consisted of PBMCs or a T cell subset sorted from them (not recorded which). The sequence derives from a man between 18 and 35 years old who had mild COVID-19 (a few samples of this study predate the infection). Cell type and time point are not known. CDR3 protein: CSASGTENQPQHF. The CDR3 DNA reads as TGCAGTGCTTCCGGGACGGAGAATCAGCCCCAGCATTTT.